This entry lists 21 T cell receptor beta chains sequenced from one sample in a study of post-analysis software for immune sequencing data. Findings and limits, study-wide: Patients carried five TRBV segments more frequently than controls did, and TRBV5-6, TRBV5-1 and TRBV20-1 were among them.

Which antigens these TCRs recognize remains unknown. Unique molecular identifiers had been added to the TCR beta cDNA libraries. TCRdb re-analysed the PCR reads in MiXCR, keeping a single row per CDR3 protein. This repertoire shows around 400,000 distinct CDR3 sequences, 39% found once; its top ten account for 7.5% to 8.5%. Sequencing was performed on blood. The receptors shown here come from a girl aged 2 to 10 with multiple sclerosis.

This clonotype has a handful of counts. The CDR3 DNA sequence: TGTGCCAGCAGTCCTAGCGGGAGAATCAATGAGCAGTTCTTC. This translates into CASSPSGRINEQFF. The chain combines TRBV27 with TRBJ2-1; 10 bases are a match to TRBD2. V lost 5 bases to trimming and J lost 6 bases; unmatched junction nucleotides: 4. The CDR3 sequence is 14 residues long. The germline gives CDR1 MNHEY, CDR2 SMNVEV (reference sequence).

The chain joins TRBV6-2 or TRBV6-3 to TRBJ2-2; D gene uncertain. V dropped 2 bases and J dropped 1 base, with 11 bases sitting between them. The CDR3 sequence is 16 residues long. The V gene's germline CDR1 is MNHEY and CDR2 SVGEGT. The CDR3 is CASSYQQVGNTGELFF. CDR3 DNA sequence: TGTGCCAGCAGTTACCAGCAAGTCGGGAACACCGGGGAGCTGTTTTTT.

This clonotype was detected a few times. The chain couples TRBV4-2 to TRBJ2-3; TRBD2 matches at 9 bases. This CDR3 spans 18 amino acids. Trimming took 3 bases from V and 1 from J; bases not matched to a gene: 11. Per germline, CDR1 LGHNA and CDR2 YNFKEQ. CDR3 protein: CASSHGSERGVRTDTQYF. The CDR3 nucleotides are TGTGCCAGCAGCCATGGCTCGGAGCGGGGGGTCCGCACAGATACGCAGTATTTT.

For this clonotype: At one boundary the junction diverges from the germline segment, which might be a read error. The chain uses TRBV20-1 and TRBJ2-7; possible D gene TRBD2, 6 bases. The length of the CDR3 is 13 residues. CDR1 DFQATT and CDR2 SNEGSKA come from the germline V gene (reference sequence). The CDR3 reads CSARVADSYQQYF. DNA of the CDR3: TGCAGTGCTAGAGTAGCGGACTCCTACCAGCAGTACTTC.

This clonotype was counted between two and nine times. The J gene is TRBJ2-1, the V gene TRBV6-2 or TRBV6-3; no clear D gene. Germline CDR1 reads MNHEY; CDR2 reads SVGEGT. The V end was cut by 0 bases, the J end by 5 bases, with 5 bases between. There are 13 residues in the CDR3. CDR3 nucleotides: TGTGCCAGCAGTTACTCGATAGACAATGAGCAGTTCTTC. Translated, it gives CASSYSIDNEQFF.

The chain is built from TRBV7-9 and TRBJ1-1; TRBD1 aligns across 7 bases. This CDR3 region has 12 residues. Per the germline V gene, CDR1 is SEHNR and CDR2 is FQNEAQ (reference sequence). J was trimmed by 3 bases and V by 7 bases; bases with no gene match: 2. CDR3 sequence: CASKTGYTEAFF. The CDR3 DNA reads TGTGCCAGCAAGACAGGGTACACTGAAGCTTTCTTT.

This clonotype was seen only a few times. V usage is TRBV7-9 and J usage is TRBJ2-1, with D possibly TRBD1 on 5 matching bases. Germline CDR1 is SEHNR and CDR2 is FQNEAQ (reference sequence). CDR3 length: 10 residues. In DNA, the CDR3 is TGTGCGACAGAGAACAATGAGCAGTTCTTC. This translates into CATENNEQFF.

The chain employs TRBV12-3 or TRBV12-4 and TRBJ2-1; 11 bases line up with TRBD2. With 3 bases clipped from V and 8 bases from J, the junction kept 6 bases outside the gene matches. The CDR3 has 15 residues. As DNA, the CDR3 is TGTGCCAGCAGTTTCCTAGCGGGAGGAGGGTATGAGCAGTTCTTC. It translates to CASSFLAGGGYEQFF.

This clonotype was found a few times. The chain combines TRBV6-5 with TRBJ1-2, with D possibly TRBD1 on 6 matching bases. The CDR3 extends over 15 amino acids. Germline CDR1 is MNHEY and CDR2 is SVGAGI. Deletions cut 2 bases from V and 4 bases from J, with 14 bases between. CDR3 region: CASSYIGTPPYGYTF. CDR3 in DNA: TGTGCCAGCAGTTACATAGGGACACCACCCTATGGCTACACCTTC.

This clonotype appeared a few times. The V and J genes are TRBV9 and TRBJ2-5; no definite D call. The length of the CDR3 is 13 residues. The V gene lost 0 bases and the J gene lost 4 bases, with 7 bases spanning the gap. Germline V gene sequence: CDR1 SGDLS, CDR2 YYNGEE. The DNA for the CDR3 is TGTGCCAGCAGCGTAGCTTTGGGAGAGACCCAGTACTTC. As protein: CASSVALGETQYF.

The rearrangement joins TRBV7-8 to TRBJ2-5, with a tentative D call TRBD2 (5 bases). The CDR3 has 18 amino acids. The V gene's germline CDR1 is SGHVS and CDR2 FQNEAQ. V was clipped by 2 bases and J by 2 bases, with 21 bases between them. The CDR3 loop is CASSLRGNRPTIQETQYF. The CDR3 DNA follows: TGTGCCAGCAGCTTAAGAGGGAACCGCCCGACGATACAAGAGACCCAGTACTTC.

The chain recombines TRBV28 with TRBJ1-1, with 7 nucleotides matching TRBD1. V was pared by 3 bases and J by 1 base, with 11 bases of the junction left unmatched. The CDR3 has 17 residues. The germline CDR1 and CDR2 sequences are MDHEN and SYDVKM. The CDR3 sequence: CASSLGGTQGRNTEAFF. In nucleotides, the CDR3 is TGTGCCAGCAGTTTGGGGGGGACACAGGGGAGGAACACTGAAGCTTTCTTT.

This clonotype was observed at least ten times. The chain has TRBV4-1 and TRBJ2-7; TRBD2 is a possible D gene (6 bases). CDR3 size: 14 residues. Germline V gene sequence: CDR1 MGHRA, CDR2 YSYEKL. The V end lost 4 bases, the J end lost 1 base, and 11 bases lay between the germline ends. As DNA, the CDR3 is TGCGCCAGCAGCCCAAATAGCGGTTCCTACGAGCAGTACTTC. Its protein product is CASSPNSGSYEQYF.

The V call is TRBV18, the J call TRBJ2-4; D possibly corresponds to TRBD2 (6 bases). The V gene lost 2 bases and the J gene lost 0 bases, with 11 bases spanning the gap. Per the germline V gene, CDR1 is KGHSH and CDR2 is LQKENI. CDR3 length: 16 residues. The CDR3 reads CASSPGARGAKNIQYF. In nucleotides, the CDR3 is TGTGCCAGCTCACCAGGGGCGCGGGGAGCCAAAAACATTCAGTACTTC. The full variable domain, rest sourced from reference TRBV18 and TRBJ2-4, is NAGVMQNPRHLVRRRGQEARLRCSPMKGHSHVYWYRQLPEEGLKFMVYLQKENIIDESGMPKERFSAEFPKEGPSILRIQQVVRGDSAAYFCASSPGARGAKNIQYFGAGTRLSVL.

This clonotype has at least ten counts. The chain is built from TRBV12-3 or TRBV12-4 and TRBJ2-2; TRBD1 agrees at 7 bases. Trimming removed 7 bases from V and 1 base from J; junction bases left unmatched: 24. CDR3 length: 21 residues. CDR3 region: CASTADRVDVMAGLNTGELFF. The CDR3 bases are TGTGCCAGCACCGCCGACAGGGTCGACGTAATGGCTGGGTTGAACACCGGGGAGCTGTTTTTT.

This clonotype came up a few times. The gene calls are TRBV10-3 and TRBJ2-1; 9 bases align to TRBD2. V lost 10 bases to trimming and J lost 8 bases; unmatched junction nucleotides: 6. CDR1 is ENHRY and CDR2 is SYGVKD in the germline V gene. This CDR3 spans 12 amino acids. The CDR3 sequence is CANSGSQDEQFF. In nucleotides, the CDR3 is TGTGCCAATAGCGGGAGTCAGGATGAGCAGTTCTTC.

This clonotype has more than one count but fewer than ten. The genes are TRBV6-2 or TRBV6-3 and TRBJ2-1; 8 nucleotides agree with TRBD2. Trimming took 8 bases from V and 8 from J; bases not matched to a gene: 11. The CDR3 covers 14 residues. Germline lookup yields CDR1 MNHEY and CDR2 SVGEGT. CDR3 sequence: CASDLAGLGDEQFF. The CDR3 coding sequence is TGTGCCAGCGACTTAGCGGGACTAGGGGATGAGCAGTTCTTC.

V usage is TRBV3-1 and J usage is TRBJ1-5, with D unresolved. Trimming took off 2 bases at V and 4 bases at J, with 18 bases between the two ends. Germline CDR1 is LGHDT and CDR2 is YNNKEL (reference sequence). The CDR3 runs 17 residues. The DNA of the CDR3 is TGTGCCAGCAGCCAAACCTTAAGGTCCAGACCTAATCAGCCCCAGCATTTT. Residues: CASSQTLRSRPNQPQHF.

Details on this clonotype: A junction end diverges from the germline sequence, so it may reflect a read error. The chain links TRBV20-1 to TRBJ2-4, with TRBD1 identical over 10 bases. The end of the DNA fits TRBJ2-7 better, so the J call may be wrong. The germline V gene encodes CDR1 DFQATT and CDR2 SNEGSKA (reference sequence). The CDR3 loop spans 13 amino acids. The CDR3 reads CSANRDRGYEQYF. The CDR3, as DNA: TGCAGCGCTAACCGGGACAGGGGCTACGAGCAGTACTTC.

The V gene is TRBV4-1, the J gene TRBJ1-6; perhaps TRBD1 as D (5 bases). The V and J ends lost 6 bases and 9 bases respectively, with 15 bases between them. This CDR3 comprises 14 residues. The germline CDR1 and CDR2 sequences are MGHRA and YSYEKL. This CDR3 is CASSPGTAGSPLHF. Here the CDR3 DNA reads TGCGCCAGCAGTCCCGGGACCGCAGGTTCACCCCTCCACTTT.

CDR3 protein: CASSLSGTGYNEQFF. In DNA, the CDR3 is TGTGCCAGCAGCTTATCCGGGACAGGATACAATGAGCAGTTCTTC. The J gene is TRBJ2-1, the V gene TRBV7-2, with 8 bases matching TRBD1. The CDR3 is 15 amino acids. V was pared by 2 bases and J by 4 bases, with 4 bases of the junction left unmatched. CDR1 is SGHTA and CDR2 is FQGNSA in the germline V gene.